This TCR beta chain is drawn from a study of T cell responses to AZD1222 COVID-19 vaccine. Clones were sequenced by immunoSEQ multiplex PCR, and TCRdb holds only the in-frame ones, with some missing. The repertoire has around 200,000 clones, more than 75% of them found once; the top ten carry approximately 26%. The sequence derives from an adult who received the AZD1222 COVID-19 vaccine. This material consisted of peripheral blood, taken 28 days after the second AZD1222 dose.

The CDR3, as DNA: TGTGCCAGCACCGGGACAGACCTTCGAAACATTCAGTACTTC. This codes for CASTGTDLRNIQYF. The chain has TRBV28 and TRBJ2-4, with 7 bases identical to TRBD1. The CDR3 length is 14 residues. Germline V gives CDR1 MDHEN, CDR2 SYDVKM. The V and J ends lost 7 bases and 6 bases, in that order; junction bases with no gene match: 9.